This paragraph reports one TCR beta chain. Its antigen is not identified. Distinct nucleotide sequences in the sample also encode this CDR3. Extracted RNA was reverse transcribed, and the resulting cDNA served as sequencing template. Sequenced by immunoSEQ multiplex PCR; TCRdb stores in-frame clones only, minus some. The table includes 150,000 to 200,000 clones, approximately 61% detected once. This record comes from a study of CD8+ T cells in alopecia areata. Study results and limitations: Sequence data from scalp samples additionally include resident alphabeta T cells of normal skin. Scalp clonality, along with expanded CD8+ clones among the top 100, was significantly decreased by tofacitinib.

Sample treatment: oral pan-JAK inhibitor, 5-10 mg twice daily. V was shortened by 0 bases and J by 3 bases, with 8 bases between the two germline ends. The CDR3 length is 13 residues. The germline V gene has CDR1 GTSNPN and CDR2 SVGIG (reference sequence). Sample: CD4+ T cells sorted from blood, taken at week 24, from a patient treated with tofacitinib. J is TRBJ1-2 and V is TRBV30; no definite D call. This receptor was obtained from a human donor with alopecia areata. The CDR3 sequence: CAWSVGSDYGYTF. Here the CDR3 DNA reads TGTGCCTGGAGTGTGGGATCGGACTATGGCTACACCTTC. The variable domain in full, with the rest retrieved from reference TRBV30 and TRBJ1-2, is SQTIHQWPATLVQPVGSPLSLECTVEGTSNPNLYWYRQAAGRGLQLLFYSVGIGQISSEVPQNLSASRPQDRQFILSSKKLLLSDSGFYLCAWSVGSDYGYTFGSGTRLTVV.